The 10 T cell receptor beta chains presented below share a single source sample, sequenced in a study of cytomegalovirus exposure and HLA in healthy donors. The PCR employed 60 Vbeta primers together with 13 Jbeta primers. Sequencing was performed with immunoSEQ multiplex PCR; in TCRdb, only in-frame clones are kept and a portion is missing. In the table there are fewer than 200,000 clones, more than 65% of which are singletons. Sequenced material: PBMCs. These receptors came from a woman in her twenties or thirties in good health and CMV-seronegative.

V and J are TRBV7-2 and TRBJ2-7; 8 nucleotides align to TRBD2. CDR1 and CDR2 from the germline V gene are SGHTA and FQGNSA. This CDR3 has 17 amino acids. After removal of 5 bases from V and 2 bases from J, the junction contained 14 bases not matched to a gene. The CDR3 DNA reads TGTGCCAGCAGCCCCCGGGGGGGGACTAGGTTAACCTACGAGCAGTACTTC. Translated, it gives CASSPRGGTRLTYEQYF.

This clone has only one observation. The rearrangement links TRBV7-3 to TRBJ2-1; 11 bases fit TRBD2. The CDR3 consists of 16 residues. V gave up 1 base and J gave up 8 bases; unmatched junction bases: 7. Per the germline V gene, CDR1 is SGHTA and CDR2 is FQGTGA. CDR3 in amino acids: CASSLNPSGGRDEQFF. The CDR3 region has the DNA TGTGCCAGCAGCTTAAACCCTAGCGGGGGGAGGGATGAGCAGTTCTTC.

This chain connects TRBV7-6 to TRBJ2-2, with 7 bases fitting TRBD1. The CDR3 loop spans 17 amino acids. Germline V gene sequence: CDR1 SGHVS, CDR2 FNYEAQ. Trimming removed 1 base from V and 0 bases from J; junction bases left unmatched: 5. The CDR3 DNA is TGTGCCAGCAGCTTAGAGGTCCAGGGGGCGAACACCGGGGAGCTGTTTTTT. Protein product: CASSLEVQGANTGELFF.

This rearrangement joins TRBV11-2 to TRBJ1-1; a weak D match, TRBD1 (6 bases). Trimming removed 2 bases at V and 5 bases at J, with 12 bases between. Germline values: CDR1 SGHAT, CDR2 FQNNGV. The CDR3 is made up of 14 amino acids. CDR3 coding DNA: TGTGCCAGCAGCTTAACAGGGTTAGGGACTGAAGCTTTCTTT. It specifies CASSLTGLGTEAFF.

The rearrangement links TRBV6-5 to TRBJ1-2, with TRBD1 matching over 8 bases. The CDR3 contains 15 residues. With V trimmed by 2 bases and J by 8 bases, 10 bases remained unmatched. Per germline, CDR1 MNHEY and CDR2 SVGAGI. Here the CDR3 DNA reads TGTGCCAGCAGTTACAACCTAGGACAGGGCGGCGGCTACACCTTC. It codes for CASSYNLGQGGGYTF.

V gene TRBV27 combines with J gene TRBJ2-5; 9 nucleotides line up with TRBD2. Looked up from germline, CDR1 is MNHEY and CDR2 is SMNVEV (reference sequence). The CDR3 is 17 residues long. The junction had 11 bases not matched to a gene; V was cut back by 5 bases and J by 1 base. CDR3 region: CASSPGWEREAQETQYF. CDR3 nucleotide sequence: TGTGCCAGCAGTCCCGGGTGGGAGCGGGAGGCCCAAGAGACCCAGTACTTC.

The genes are TRBV6-5 and TRBJ2-1, with a tentative D call TRBD2 (6 bases). Germline-derived CDR1 and CDR2 are MNHEY and SVGAGI. The V end was cut by 7 bases, the J end by 9 bases, with 13 bases between. The CDR3 runs 12 residues. CDR3 amino acids: CASTDRRGEQFF. The CDR3 nucleotides are TGTGCCAGCACCGATCGGCGGGGTGAGCAGTTCTTC.

The V gene is TRBV18, the J gene TRBJ2-7; no firm D call. V was pared by 3 bases and J by 2 bases, with 8 bases between. The CDR3 runs 13 residues. Germline CDR1 KGHSH, CDR2 LQKENI. CDR3 sequence reads: CASSPGPTYEQYF. The DNA of the CDR3 is TGTGCCAGCTCACCGGGCCCTACCTACGAGCAGTACTTC.

The CDR3 loop is CASSFGQGTRNTQYF. The CDR3 DNA reads as TGTGCCAGCAGCTTTGGACAGGGAACGAGGAATACGCAGTATTTT. The chain has TRBV11-3 and TRBJ2-3, with 8 bases lining up with TRBD1. Germline CDR1 reads SGHNT; CDR2 reads YENEEA. The CDR3 loop spans 15 amino acids. With V trimmed by 3 bases and J by 7 bases, 9 bases remained unmatched.

This chain joins TRBV2 and TRBJ1-1; 10 bases fit TRBD1. Germline-derived CDR1 and CDR2 are SNHLY and FYNNEI. V dropped 2 bases and J dropped 3; count of bases not matched to a gene: 3. This CDR3 spans 15 amino acids. This CDR3 reads CASSEKGTGDTEAFF. In nucleotides, the CDR3 is TGTGCCAGCAGTGAAAAGGGGACAGGGGACACTGAAGCTTTCTTT. The variable domain in full, completed from reference TRBV2 and TRBJ1-1, reads EPEVTQTPSHQVTQMGQEVILRCVPISNHLYFYWYRQILGQKVEFLVSFYNNEISEKSEIFDDQFSVERPDGSNFTLKIRSTKLEDSAMYFCASSEKGTGDTEAFFGQGTRLTVV.